A single sample gave rise to the 22 T cell receptor beta chains below, sequenced in a study of cytomegalovirus exposure and HLA in healthy donors. Generated by immunoSEQ multiplex PCR, the TCRdb table keeps only in-frame clones and is missing some. This sample has fewer than 130,000 clones, with around nine tenths found just once. The material sequenced was PBMCs. The receptors stem from a woman aged 30 to 39 in good health and CMV-seropositive.

The chain employs TRBV4-2 and TRBJ1-2, with 8 bases fitting TRBD1. This CDR3 contains 17 residues. V lost 2 bases, J lost 6 bases, and 14 bases stayed unmatched. Germline CDR1 is LGHNA and CDR2 is YNFKEQ. The CDR3 loop reads CASSQHGQGPGWDGYTF. CDR3 nucleotide sequence: TGTGCCAGCAGCCAACATGGACAGGGCCCGGGGTGGGATGGCTACACCTTC.

The chain is built from TRBV7-3 and TRBJ2-2; 12 bases map to TRBD2. This CDR3 has 16 residues. Germline V CDR1 and CDR2: SGHTA, FQGTGA. The V gene end was trimmed by 5 bases and the J gene end by 4 bases; junction bases not matched to a gene: 5. The CDR3 is CASSPGLAGTTGELFF. Written as DNA, the CDR3 is TGTGCCAGCAGCCCAGGACTAGCGGGGACCACCGGGGAGCTGTTTTTT.

The rearrangement joins TRBV28 to TRBJ2-7; 11 nucleotides agree with TRBD2. CDR3 length: 15 amino acids. Germline CDR1 and CDR2: MDHEN and SYDVKM. The junction had 9 bases not matched to a gene; V was cut back by 5 bases and J by 6 bases. The CDR3 loop is CASSHTSGSTGEQYF. The CDR3 bases are TGTGCCAGCAGTCATACTAGCGGGAGCACTGGCGAGCAGTACTTC. Filled out from reference TRBV28 and TRBJ2-7, the complete variable domain reads DVKVTQSSRYLVKRTGEKVFLECVQDMDHENMFWYRQDPGLGLRLIYFSYDVKMKEKGDIPEGYSVSREKKERFSLILESASTNQTSMYLCASSHTSGSTGEQYFGPGTRLTVT.

J is TRBJ2-7 and V is TRBV4-3; no reliable D call. Germline V gives CDR1 LGHNA, CDR2 YSLEER. The V and J ends lost 0 bases and 0 bases respectively, with 3 bases between them. This CDR3 has 13 amino acids. The CDR3, as DNA: TGCGCCAGCAGCCAAGACAGCTCCTACGAGCAGTACTTC. The encoded protein is CASSQDSSYEQYF.

The V call is TRBV2, the J call TRBJ1-2; D gene uncertain. Germline V gene data show CDR1 as SNHLY and CDR2 as FYNNEI. Trimming stripped 4 bases from V and 8 bases from J, with 8 bases between. The CDR3 contains 11 residues. CDR3 sequence (DNA): TGTGCCAGCAGTGTTGCTACCGGCTACACCTTC. This codes for CASSVATGYTF.

The chain is built from TRBV5-1 and TRBJ2-1, with 8 bases matching TRBD2. This CDR3 has 14 amino acids. CDR1 is SGHRS, CDR2 YFSETQ, per germline. The junction had 6 bases not matched to a gene; V was cut back by 2 bases and J by 8 bases. The CDR3 DNA reads as TGCGCCAGCAGCTTAGGAGCGGGGGTTCATGAGCAGTTCTTC. Residues: CASSLGAGVHEQFF.

The chain is built from TRBV14 and TRBJ1-1; D is undetermined. The CDR3 extends over 11 amino acids. CDR1 and CDR2 (germline): SGHDN, FVKESK. V dropped 4 bases and J dropped 5 bases, with 5 bases sitting between them. The CDR3 DNA reads TGTGCCAGCAGCCCGGGGACTGAAGCTTTCTTT. This sequence encodes CASSPGTEAFF.

The chain is built from TRBV4-3 and TRBJ1-2, with unresolved D. CDR1 is LGHNA and CDR2 is YSLEER in the germline V gene. The CDR3 is 14 amino acids. Trimming took off 1 base at V and 5 bases at J, with 11 bases between the two ends. CDR3 DNA sequence: TGCGCCAGCAGCCAAGCAGGACTGGGGTATGGCTACACCTTC. It is translated as CASSQAGLGYGYTF.

The chain couples TRBV7-8 to TRBJ2-6; D gene ambiguous. Deletions cut 1 base from V and 4 bases from J, with 17 bases between. From germline, CDR1 is SGHVS and CDR2 FQNEAQ. There are 18 residues in the CDR3. The CDR3 DNA follows: TGTGCCAGCAGCTTAGATCTGGCTGGGCAATCAGGGGCCAACGTCCTGACTTTC. Encoded protein: CASSLDLAGQSGANVLTF.

The rearrangement uses TRBV2 and TRBJ2-5; D might be TRBD1 (5 bases). CDR3 length equals 14 residues. Germline V gives CDR1 SNHLY, CDR2 FYNNEI. Trimming cost V 7 bases and J 0 bases, with 12 bases left between them. Here the CDR3 DNA reads TGTGCCAGCACCCCGACAGCGTACCAAGAGACCCAGTACTTC. Protein: CASTPTAYQETQYF. Combining the CDR3 with reference TRBV2 and TRBJ2-5 gives the whole variable domain EPEVTQTPSHQVTQMGQEVILRCVPISNHLYFYWYRQILGQKVEFLVSFYNNEISEKSEIFDDQFSVERPDGSNFTLKIRSTKLEDSAMYFCASTPTAYQETQYFGPGTRLLVL.

The CDR3 DNA sequence: TGTGCCACTGTGGGCGGGAGAGGCGGCGAGCAGTACTTC. It specifies CATVGGRGGEQYF. The chain employs TRBV28 and TRBJ2-7; 7 bases agree with TRBD2. Germline V gene sequence: CDR1 MDHEN, CDR2 SYDVKM. Germline trimming cut 10 bases from V and 6 bases from J; bases unmatched to any gene: 12. This CDR3 has 13 amino acids.

V and J are TRBV7-9 and TRBJ1-4; no reliable D call. The V end lost 2 bases, the J end lost 4 bases, and 8 bases lay between the germline ends. Looked up from germline, CDR1 is SEHNR and CDR2 is FQNEAQ (reference sequence). This CDR3 has 14 residues. The CDR3 DNA sequence: TGTGCCAGCAGCTTAATGGCCGATAATGAAAAACTGTTTTTT. Its translation: CASSLMADNEKLFF.

The V gene is TRBV5-1, the J gene TRBJ2-5; D gene unclear. V was pared by 4 bases and J by 2 bases, with 9 bases between. The CDR3 is 13 residues long. Germline CDR1 reads SGHRS; CDR2 reads YFSETQ. The CDR3 loop reads CASSLNWQETQYF. CDR3 nucleotides: TGCGCCAGCAGCCTGAACTGGCAAGAGACCCAGTACTTC.

A word on this clone: In the same sample, other DNA sequences code for this CDR3. The chain links TRBV7-9 to TRBJ1-2; 11 bases align to TRBD1. CDR1 and CDR2 (germline): SEHNR, FQNEAQ (reference sequence). Losses at the gene ends were 3 bases for V and 7 bases for J; bases not matched to a gene: 4. The CDR3 loop spans 14 amino acids. CDR3 region: CASSFGQGAGGYTF. In nucleotides, the CDR3 is TGTGCCAGCAGCTTTGGACAGGGGGCTGGTGGCTACACCTTC.

The V and J genes are TRBV7-2 and TRBJ2-3; D is perhaps TRBD1 (6 bases). This CDR3 has 15 residues. Trimming pared 5 bases from V and 0 bases from J, leaving 12 bases between. Germline V lookup: CDR1 SGHTA, CDR2 FQGNSA. The CDR3: CASSPGVYSTDTQYF. The CDR3 nucleotides are TGTGCCAGCAGCCCAGGGGTGTATAGCACAGATACGCAGTATTTT.

V gene TRBV7-2 combines with J gene TRBJ1-2; TRBD1 aligns across 7 bases. Germline values: CDR1 SGHTA, CDR2 FQGNSA. With V trimmed by 4 bases and J by 2 bases, 7 bases remained unmatched. The CDR3 runs to 15 residues. CDR3 DNA: TGTGCCAGCAGCTCGTGGACAGGAACCAACTATGGCTACACCTTC. It translates to CASSSWTGTNYGYTF.

The rearrangement uses TRBV28 and TRBJ1-5, with 10 bases that match TRBD1. This CDR3 has 15 amino acids. V was pared by 7 bases and J by 6 bases, with 9 bases of the junction left unmatched. Germline loops: CDR1 MDHEN, CDR2 SYDVKM. CDR3 sequence reads: CASNTPRDRGQPQHF. The CDR3 DNA follows: TGTGCCAGCAACACACCCCGGGACAGGGGTCAGCCCCAGCATTTT.

This rearrangement joins TRBV4-3 to TRBJ2-1, with 8 positions matching TRBD2. The J segment lost 0 bases and the V segment lost 3 bases, leaving 4 bases of the junction unmatched. The CDR3 is 16 residues long. CDR1 and CDR2 from the germline V gene are LGHNA and YSLEER. CDR3 residues: CASSQSGTSSYNEQFF. As DNA, the CDR3 is TGCGCCAGCAGCCAGTCCGGGACTAGCTCCTACAATGAGCAGTTCTTC.

The gene calls are TRBV5-1 and TRBJ1-1; 11 bases line up with TRBD1. V dropped 4 bases and J dropped 4; count of bases not matched to a gene: 6. Germline CDR1 SGHRS, CDR2 YFSETQ. The CDR3 spans 15 residues. The CDR3 DNA reads TGCGCCAGCAGCCCGGACAGGGGGCGAGGCACTGAAGCTTTCTTT. Residues: CASSPDRGRGTEAFF.

The CDR3 loop is CASTAGAGNSPLHF. CDR3 DNA sequence: TGCGCCAGCACCGCAGGGGCTGGGAATTCACCCCTCCACTTT. V gene TRBV4-1 combines with J gene TRBJ1-6, with TRBD1 as a possible D gene (6 bases). CDR3 size: 14 residues. V gave up 7 bases and J gave up 7 bases, with 14 bases separating them. Germline-derived CDR1 and CDR2 are MGHRA and YSYEKL.

In its sample, this clone was seen once. The rearrangement links TRBV19 to TRBJ1-1; no reliable D call. The CDR3 runs to 14 residues. Looked up from germline, CDR1 is LNHDA and CDR2 is SQIVND (reference sequence). The V and J ends lost 4 bases and 1 base respectively, with 10 bases between them. The CDR3 sequence is CASSSGVSNTEAFF. Here the CDR3 DNA reads TGTGCCAGTAGTAGCGGGGTTTCGAACACTGAAGCTTTCTTT.

Concerning this clone itself: A much larger clone differs from this one at a single base, so this may be a read error. The CDR3 protein is CASSAGTGGTGELFF. In DNA form, the CDR3 reads TGTGCCAGCAGCGCCGGGACAGGGGGCACCGGGGAGCTGTTTTTT. V and J are TRBV7-3 and TRBJ2-2, with TRBD1 identical over 11 bases. V gave up 5 bases and J gave up 4 bases; unmatched junction bases: 3. Germline V lookup: CDR1 SGHTA, CDR2 FQGTGA. This CDR3 is built from 15 residues.